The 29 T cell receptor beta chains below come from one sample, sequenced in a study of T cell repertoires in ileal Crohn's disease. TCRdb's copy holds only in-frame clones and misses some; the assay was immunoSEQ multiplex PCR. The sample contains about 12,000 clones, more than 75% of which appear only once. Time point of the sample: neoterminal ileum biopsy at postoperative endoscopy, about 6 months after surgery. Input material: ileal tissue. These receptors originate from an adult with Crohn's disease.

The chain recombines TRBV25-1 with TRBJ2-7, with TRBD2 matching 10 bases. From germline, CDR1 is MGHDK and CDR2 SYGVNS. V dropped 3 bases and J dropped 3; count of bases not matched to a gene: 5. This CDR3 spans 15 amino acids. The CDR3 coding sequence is TGTGCCAGCAGTGACTTAGCGGGAGGTGACTACGAGCAGTACTTC. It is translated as CASSDLAGGDYEQYF.

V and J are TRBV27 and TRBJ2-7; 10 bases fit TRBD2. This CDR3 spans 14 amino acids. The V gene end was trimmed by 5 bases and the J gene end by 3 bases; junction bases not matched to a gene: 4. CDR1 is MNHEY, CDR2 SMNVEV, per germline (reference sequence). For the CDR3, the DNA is TGTGCCAGCAGTCCTGGACTAGCGGACTACGAGCAGTACTTC. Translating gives CASSPGLADYEQYF.

The CDR3 reads CASSYLSSYGYTF. CDR3 sequence (DNA): TGTGCCAGCAGTTACTTAAGCTCTTATGGCTACACCTTC. The J gene is TRBJ1-2, the V gene TRBV6-6; D is unresolved. The V gene lost 1 base and the J gene lost 5 bases, with 8 bases spanning the gap. Looked up from germline, CDR1 is MNHNY and CDR2 is SVGAGI (reference sequence). This CDR3 has 13 amino acids.

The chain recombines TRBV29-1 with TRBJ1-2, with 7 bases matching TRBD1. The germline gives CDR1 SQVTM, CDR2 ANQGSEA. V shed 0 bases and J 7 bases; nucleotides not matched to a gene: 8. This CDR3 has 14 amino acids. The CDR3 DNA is TGCAGCGTTGAAGATCAAGGGGGCGACGGTGGCTACACCTTC. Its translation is CSVEDQGGDGGYTF.

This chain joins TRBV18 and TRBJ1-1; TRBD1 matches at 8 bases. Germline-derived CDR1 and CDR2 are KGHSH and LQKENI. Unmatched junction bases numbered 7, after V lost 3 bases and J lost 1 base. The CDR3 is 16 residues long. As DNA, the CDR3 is TGTGCCAGCTCACCGCCAGGGGGCTCAGGGAACACTGAAGCTTTCTTT. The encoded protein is CASSPPGGSGNTEAFF.

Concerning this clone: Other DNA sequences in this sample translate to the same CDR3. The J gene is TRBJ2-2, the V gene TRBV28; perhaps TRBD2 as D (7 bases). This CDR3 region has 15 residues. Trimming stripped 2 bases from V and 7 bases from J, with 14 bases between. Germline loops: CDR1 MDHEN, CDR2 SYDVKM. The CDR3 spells CASSLRGGQGGELFF. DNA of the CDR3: TGTGCCAGCAGTTTAAGGGGGGGGCAAGGCGGGGAGCTGTTTTTT.

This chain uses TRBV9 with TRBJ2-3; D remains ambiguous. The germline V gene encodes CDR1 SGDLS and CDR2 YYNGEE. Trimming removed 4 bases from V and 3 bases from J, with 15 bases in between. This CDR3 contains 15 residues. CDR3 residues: CASSFYYASTDTQYF. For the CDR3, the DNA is TGTGCCAGCAGCTTCTACTACGCCAGTACAGATACGCAGTATTTT.

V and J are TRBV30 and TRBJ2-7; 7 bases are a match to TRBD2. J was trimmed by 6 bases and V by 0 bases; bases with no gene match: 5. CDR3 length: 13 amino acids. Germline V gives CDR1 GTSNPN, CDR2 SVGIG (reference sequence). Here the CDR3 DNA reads TGTGCCTGGAGTGTAGGAAGGACTAGCGAGCAGTACTTC. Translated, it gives CAWSVGRTSEQYF.

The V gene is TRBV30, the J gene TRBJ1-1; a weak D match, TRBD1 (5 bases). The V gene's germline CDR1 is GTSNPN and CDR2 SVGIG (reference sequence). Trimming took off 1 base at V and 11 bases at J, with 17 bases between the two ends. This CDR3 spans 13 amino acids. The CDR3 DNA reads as TGTGCCTGGAGTGGCCCAGGACACATAGGCGCTTTCTTT. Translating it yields CAWSGPGHIGAFF.

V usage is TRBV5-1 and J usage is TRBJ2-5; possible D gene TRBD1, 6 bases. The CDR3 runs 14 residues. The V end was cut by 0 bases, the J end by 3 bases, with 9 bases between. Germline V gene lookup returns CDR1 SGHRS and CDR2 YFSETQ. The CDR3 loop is CASSLGQAKETQYF. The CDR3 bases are TGCGCCAGCAGCTTGGGACAGGCTAAAGAGACCCAGTACTTC.

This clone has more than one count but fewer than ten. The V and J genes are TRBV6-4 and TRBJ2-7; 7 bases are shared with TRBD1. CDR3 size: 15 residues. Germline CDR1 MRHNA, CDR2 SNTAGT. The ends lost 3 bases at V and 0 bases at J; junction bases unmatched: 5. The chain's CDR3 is CASSEKSGGSYEQYF. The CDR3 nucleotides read TGTGCCAGCAGTGAAAAATCAGGGGGCTCCTACGAGCAGTACTTC.

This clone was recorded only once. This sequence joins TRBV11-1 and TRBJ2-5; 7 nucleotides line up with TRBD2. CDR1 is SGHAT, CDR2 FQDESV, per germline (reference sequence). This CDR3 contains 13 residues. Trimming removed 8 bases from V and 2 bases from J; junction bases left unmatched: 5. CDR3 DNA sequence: TGTGCCAGCGCGCGGGAGTTGCAAGAGACCCAGTACTTC. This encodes CASARELQETQYF.

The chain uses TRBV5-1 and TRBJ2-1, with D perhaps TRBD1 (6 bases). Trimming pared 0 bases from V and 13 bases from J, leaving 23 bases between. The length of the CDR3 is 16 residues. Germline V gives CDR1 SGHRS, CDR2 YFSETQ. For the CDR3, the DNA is TGCGCCAGCAGCTTGGGCTGGCCGGGACACCCAATAGCTCAGTTCTTC. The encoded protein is CASSLGWPGHPIAQFF.

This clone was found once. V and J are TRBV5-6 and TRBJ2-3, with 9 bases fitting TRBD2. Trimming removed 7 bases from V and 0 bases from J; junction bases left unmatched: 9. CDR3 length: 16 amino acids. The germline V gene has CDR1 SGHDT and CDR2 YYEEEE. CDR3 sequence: CASLRKLAGSTDTQYF. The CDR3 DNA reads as TGTGCCAGCTTAAGGAAACTAGCGGGTAGCACAGATACGCAGTATTTT.

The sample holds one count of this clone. For the CDR3, the DNA is TGTGCCAGCAGGGGGTGGGGTCGGGGTGTTGATGGCTACACCTTC. It is translated as CASRGWGRGVDGYTF. The chain is built from TRBV6-1 and TRBJ1-2; D is unresolved. The V gene lost 6 bases and the J gene lost 6 bases, with 20 bases spanning the gap. CDR1 MNHNS and CDR2 SASEGT come from the germline V gene. CDR3 length equals 15 residues.

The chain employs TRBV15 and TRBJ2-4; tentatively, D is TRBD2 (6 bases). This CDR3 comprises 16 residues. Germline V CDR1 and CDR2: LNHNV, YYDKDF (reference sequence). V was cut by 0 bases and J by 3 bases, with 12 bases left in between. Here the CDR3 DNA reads TGTGCCACCAGCAGAGATGCCGGGAGCGACAAAAACATTCAGTACTTC. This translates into CATSRDAGSDKNIQYF.

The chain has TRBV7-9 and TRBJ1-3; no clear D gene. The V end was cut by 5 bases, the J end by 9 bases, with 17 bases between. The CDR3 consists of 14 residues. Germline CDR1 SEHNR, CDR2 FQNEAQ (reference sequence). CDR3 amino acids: CASSPWSGRGTIYF. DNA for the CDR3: TGTGCCAGCAGCCCTTGGTCCGGGAGAGGCACCATATATTTT. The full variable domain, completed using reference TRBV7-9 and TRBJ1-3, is DTGVSQNPRHKITKRGQNVTFRCDPISEHNRLYWYRQTLGQGPEFLTYFQNEAQLEKSRLLSDRFSAERPKGSFSTLEIQRTEQGDSAMYLCASSPWSGRGTIYFGEGSWLTVV.

CDR3 sequence (DNA): TGCGCCAGCAGCCAAGCGGACAGGGGGACCTACGAGCAGTACTTC. It yields the protein CASSQADRGTYEQYF. This chain uses TRBV4-1 with TRBJ2-7; TRBD1 aligns across 10 bases. J lost 2 bases, V lost 1 base, and 2 bases had no gene match. CDR1 is MGHRA, CDR2 YSYEKL, per germline. The CDR3 spans 15 residues.

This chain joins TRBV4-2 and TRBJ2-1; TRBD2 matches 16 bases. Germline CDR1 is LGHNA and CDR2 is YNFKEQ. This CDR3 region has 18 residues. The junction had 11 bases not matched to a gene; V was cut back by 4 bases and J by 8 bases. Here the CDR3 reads CASSRLGLAGGEVDEQFF. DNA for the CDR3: TGTGCCAGCAGCCGCCTGGGACTAGCGGGAGGGGAGGTCGATGAGCAGTTCTTC.

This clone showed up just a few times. Here the CDR3 DNA reads TGTGCCAGCAGCTTAGAACTTAAGACTAGCACAGATACGCAGTATTTT. It specifies CASSLELKTSTDTQYF. The chain is built from TRBV7-8 and TRBJ2-3; no firm D call. This CDR3 spans 16 amino acids. Trimming stripped 1 base from V and 0 bases from J, with 11 bases between. Per germline, CDR1 SGHVS and CDR2 FQNEAQ.

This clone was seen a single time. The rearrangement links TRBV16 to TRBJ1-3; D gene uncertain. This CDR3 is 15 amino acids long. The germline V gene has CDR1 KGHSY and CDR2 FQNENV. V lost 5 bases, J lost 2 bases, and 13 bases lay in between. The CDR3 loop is CASSTSTSTGNTIYF. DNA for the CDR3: TGTGCCAGCAGCACCTCTACTTCGACTGGAAACACCATATATTTT.

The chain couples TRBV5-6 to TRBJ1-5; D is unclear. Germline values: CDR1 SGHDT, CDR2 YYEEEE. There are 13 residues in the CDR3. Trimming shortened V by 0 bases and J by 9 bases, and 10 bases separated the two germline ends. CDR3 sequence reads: CASSLGFTGPQHF. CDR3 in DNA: TGTGCCAGCAGCTTGGGGTTTACTGGGCCCCAGCATTTT.

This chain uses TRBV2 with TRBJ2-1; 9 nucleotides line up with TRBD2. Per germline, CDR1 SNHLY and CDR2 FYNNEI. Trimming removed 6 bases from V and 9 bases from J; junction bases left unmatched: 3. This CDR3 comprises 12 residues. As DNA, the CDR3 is TGTGCCAGCAGGGTACTAGCGGGTGAGCAGTTCTTC. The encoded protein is CASRVLAGEQFF.

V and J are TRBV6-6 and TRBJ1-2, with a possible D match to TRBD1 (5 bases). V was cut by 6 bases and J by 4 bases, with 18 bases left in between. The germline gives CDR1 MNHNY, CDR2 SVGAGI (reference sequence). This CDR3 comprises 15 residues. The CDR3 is CASRPIDRGFYGYTF. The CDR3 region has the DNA TGTGCCAGCAGGCCCATCGATAGGGGCTTCTATGGCTACACCTTC.

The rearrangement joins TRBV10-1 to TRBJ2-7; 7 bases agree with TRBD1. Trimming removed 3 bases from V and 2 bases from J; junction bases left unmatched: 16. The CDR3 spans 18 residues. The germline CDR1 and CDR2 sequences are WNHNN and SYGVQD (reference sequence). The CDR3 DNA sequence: TGCGCCAGCAGTGACCGCTCGACAGGGTTGGGTATGGCCTACGAGCAGTACTTC. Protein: CASSDRSTGLGMAYEQYF.

For the CDR3, the DNA is TGTGCCAGCAGCCCATATGCGTTCCCCTACGAGCAGTACTTC. This encodes CASSPYAFPYEQYF. This chain links TRBV7-3 with TRBJ2-7; D ambiguous. Trimming shortened V by 5 bases and J by 2 bases, and 13 bases separated the two germline ends. Germline assignment: CDR1 SGHTA and CDR2 FQGTGA. The length of the CDR3 is 14 residues.

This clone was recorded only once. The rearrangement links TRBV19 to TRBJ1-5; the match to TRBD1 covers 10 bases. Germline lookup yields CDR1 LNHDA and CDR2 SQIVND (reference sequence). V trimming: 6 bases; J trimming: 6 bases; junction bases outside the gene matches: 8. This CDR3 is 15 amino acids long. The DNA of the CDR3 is TGTGCCAGTAGAACCGGGACAGGGGAGTCTCAGCCCCAGCATTTT. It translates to CASRTGTGESQPQHF.

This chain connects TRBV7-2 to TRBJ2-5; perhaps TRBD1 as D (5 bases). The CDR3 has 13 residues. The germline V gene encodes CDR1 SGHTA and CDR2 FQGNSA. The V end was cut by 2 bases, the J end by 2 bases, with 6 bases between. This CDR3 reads CASSLNRQETQYF. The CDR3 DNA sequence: TGTGCCAGCAGCTTAAACAGGCAAGAGACCCAGTACTTC.

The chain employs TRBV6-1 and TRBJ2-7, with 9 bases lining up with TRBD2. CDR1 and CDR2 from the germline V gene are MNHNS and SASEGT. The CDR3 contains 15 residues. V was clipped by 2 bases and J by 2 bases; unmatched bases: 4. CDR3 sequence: CASSERSGSPYEQYF. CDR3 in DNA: TGTGCCAGCAGTGAACGTAGCGGGAGCCCCTACGAGCAGTACTTC.